Each of the 5 T cell receptor beta chains below was sequenced from the same sample in a study of shared clonotypes between healthy human individuals. Produced via immunoSEQ multiplex PCR; TCRdb's table is partial and in-frame only. The data contain under 550,000 clones, about 96% of them singletons. Sequences were obtained from naive CD4+ T cells sorted from blood. Subset noted: CD45RA+ positively selected. These receptors all stem from a woman aged 25 to 45 in good health.

V usage is TRBV4-1 and J usage is TRBJ1-1; tentative D call: TRBD1 (5 bases). The CDR3 extends over 14 amino acids. Germline lookup yields CDR1 MGHRA and CDR2 YSYEKL. V lost 0 bases and J lost 1, with 6 bases in between. For the CDR3, the DNA is TGCGCCAGCAGCCAAGAGGGGGGGAACACTGAAGCTTTCTTT. Amino acids: CASSQEGGNTEAFF.

The chain uses TRBV6-5 and TRBJ1-5, with TRBD1 matching over 7 bases. CDR3 length: 13 residues. CDR1 and CDR2 from the germline V gene are MNHEY and SVGAGI. J lost 0 bases, V lost 9 bases, and 2 bases had no gene match. In nucleotides, the CDR3 is TGTGCCAGTAGGACAGGTAGCAATCAGCCCCAGCATTTT. It is translated as CASRTGSNQPQHF.

The chain carries TRBV7-2 and TRBJ2-4, with a weak D call TRBD1 (7 bases). Trimming cost V 4 bases and J 0 bases, with 19 bases left between them. The CDR3 totals 18 residues. CDR1 SGHTA and CDR2 FQGNSA come from the germline V gene. The CDR3 here is CASSSRGDPRQAKNIQYF. CDR3 in DNA: TGTGCCAGCAGCTCCAGGGGGGACCCACGACAAGCCAAAAACATTCAGTACTTC.

As regards this clone: Other DNA sequences in the same sample also yield this CDR3. The chain joins TRBV9 to TRBJ1-1; no clear D. Germline-derived CDR1 and CDR2 are SGDLS and YYNGEE. The CDR3 loop spans 14 amino acids. The ends were cut back, 0 bases at V and 0 bases at J, with 6 bases in the middle. CDR3 residues: CASSVVSVNTEAFF. DNA of the CDR3: TGTGCCAGCAGCGTAGTTAGTGTGAACACTGAAGCTTTCTTT.

The rearrangement uses TRBV28 and TRBJ2-7; D is perhaps TRBD1 or TRBD2 (6 bases each). V lost 6 bases, J lost 12 bases, and 21 bases lay in between. The germline gives CDR1 MDHEN, CDR2 SYDVKM. The CDR3 is made up of 13 amino acids. In nucleotides, the CDR3 is TGTGCCAGCAGCCTCCCTCGTGGGGGGCGTTGGTACTTC. This gives the protein CASSLPRGGRWYF.